This T cell receptor beta chain was sequenced for a study of cytomegalovirus exposure and HLA in healthy donors. Study overall: Genotyping of some 390 donors showed that roughly 83% belonged to the Caucasian-associated ancestry cluster.

Both 60 Vbeta primers and 13 Jbeta primers went into the PCR. Data came from immunoSEQ multiplex PCR; TCRdb stores just in-frame clones and leaves some out. The table lists some 190,000 clones, about 88% of them singletons. Note on this clone: Its antigen is not identified.

Overall study findings and caveats: A missense DCLRE1C variant was associated with V- and J-gene trimming of TCR beta chains in a later analysis, and an independent cohort replicated the association. For most TCR beta V segments, an earlier analysis put the productive rate at about 90% or about 30% of the time.

This clonotype was sampled from a woman aged 25 to 45 in good health and CMV-seronegative. Material: PBMCs.

The CDR3 protein is CASSLNRAYEQYF. The CDR3 nucleotides are TGCGCCAGCAGCTTGAACAGAGCCTACGAGCAGTACTTC. The chain links TRBV5-1 to TRBJ2-7; D is uncertain. Germline V gene sequence: CDR1 SGHRS, CDR2 YFSETQ. V lost 1 base and J lost 2, with 7 bases in between. This CDR3 has 13 residues.